These T cell receptor beta chains were read from a single sample in a study of T-cell memory formation after mild COVID-19. TCRdb processed the 5' RACE reads anew with MiXCR; each CDR3 protein has one entry. The data hold over 150,000 distinct CDR3 sequences, with 10% to 15% observed a single time. The sequencing input was PBMCs or a T cell subset sorted from them (not recorded which). Source of these receptors: a man aged 18 to 30 who had mild COVID-19 (a few samples of this study predate the infection). Cell type and time point are not known. Each CDR3 is given without its conserved first and last residue. Clone size is given for some rows only: seen once, a few or many times, or a class if the clone is expanded.

J gene,V gene,clone size,CDR3 protein
TRBJ2-1,TRBV7-9,few,ASSSPGIEQF
TRBJ1-1,TRBV18,few,ASSPVGGRGNTEAF
TRBJ2-3,TRBV5-1,NA,ASSLAGAHIDTQY
TRBJ2-5,TRBV12-3/TRBV12-4,NA,ASNFQGMETQY
TRBJ1-6,TRBV7-9,NA,ASSPRDNSPLH
TRBJ2-1,TRBV6-2/TRBV6-3,few,ASSGAYNEQF
TRBJ2-5,TRBV27,many,ASSLSSAAWAQY
TRBJ2-7,TRBV19,NA,ASSSHGQNREQY
TRBJ1-1,TRBV5-1,few,ASSRQGINTEAF
TRBJ1-6,TRBV29-1,NA,SHNNSPLH
TRBJ1-1,TRBV20-1,few,SADLGQGADTEAF
TRBJ2-3,TRBV7-2,few,ASSFSRPTGDTQY
TRBJ2-7,TRBV6-5,few,ASSSKGQRYEQY
TRBJ1-1,TRBV6-2/TRBV6-3,few,ASSYVSGGTEAF
TRBJ2-5,TRBV7-6,NA,ASSLGEGLRAGDQY
TRBJ2-3,TRBV7-8,NA,ASSFSKDRLPSWSTQY
TRBJ1-1,TRBV5-1,few,ASSLALDTEAF
TRBJ1-2,TRBV6-2/TRBV6-3,NA,ASSSRTGSGYGYT
TRBJ2-7,TRBV5-1,few,ASSLSRGPEQY
TRBJ1-3,TRBV7-9,NA,ASSPRQGTGNTIY
TRBJ1-4,TRBV7-3,few,ASSHGQTPTNEKLF
TRBJ1-2,TRBV15,few,ATSRDLRQGNYGYT
TRBJ2-3,TRBV12-3/TRBV12-4,many,ASSLTVSPADTQY
TRBJ2-1,TRBV7-2,few,ASSLGLANNEQF
TRBJ1-2,TRBV4-1,NA,ASSPGDLVGASYGYT
TRBJ2-1,TRBV9,NA,ASTTGRDNEQF
TRBJ1-3,TRBV11-2,few,ASSSQTGRGNTIY
TRBJ1-4,TRBV28,few,ASRTTGATNEKLF
TRBJ2-1,TRBV7-8,few,ASTTSTSGGNEQF
TRBJ1-5,TRBV7-9,NA,ASSTGGGGQPQH
TRBJ1-6,TRBV7-6,many,ASSLGRVFSPLH
TRBJ2-1,TRBV18,NA,ASSLRGLADNEQF
TRBJ2-3,TRBV7-9,few,ASSFVLSTDTQY